This T cell receptor (beta chain) was profiled in a study of blood T cell repertoires in COVID-19. Study in general: Spain, Italy and the United States supplied samples that represented acute and convalescent COVID-19. Sample material is recorded as cDNA or gDNA derived from T cells, B-cell-depleted T cells, or PBMCs.

In the authors' methods: Estimation of nucleated cell counts was performed using reference gene primer amplification. Clones were read by immunoSEQ multiplex PCR, and TCRdb kept only the in-frame ones, dropping some. V and J calls plus clone size are reproduced from that table; the DNA served to infer D and trimming. The data contain 400,000 or so clones, around 87% of them seen just once; the ten biggest clones take up less than 3.5%. The CDR3 length is 12 residues. The junction had 3 bases not matched to a gene; V was cut back by 6 bases and J by 4 bases. The V gene's germline CDR1 is SQVTM and CDR2 ANQGSEA.

The TCR comes from a human donor in a cohort sampled during active COVID-19. V usage is TRBV29-1 and J usage is TRBJ2-3, with 8 bases identical to TRBD1. The sequenced sample was peripheral blood. The CDR3: CSVGTGPDTQYF. The CDR3 nucleotides are TGCAGCGTGGGGACAGGTCCAGATACGCAGTATTTT.